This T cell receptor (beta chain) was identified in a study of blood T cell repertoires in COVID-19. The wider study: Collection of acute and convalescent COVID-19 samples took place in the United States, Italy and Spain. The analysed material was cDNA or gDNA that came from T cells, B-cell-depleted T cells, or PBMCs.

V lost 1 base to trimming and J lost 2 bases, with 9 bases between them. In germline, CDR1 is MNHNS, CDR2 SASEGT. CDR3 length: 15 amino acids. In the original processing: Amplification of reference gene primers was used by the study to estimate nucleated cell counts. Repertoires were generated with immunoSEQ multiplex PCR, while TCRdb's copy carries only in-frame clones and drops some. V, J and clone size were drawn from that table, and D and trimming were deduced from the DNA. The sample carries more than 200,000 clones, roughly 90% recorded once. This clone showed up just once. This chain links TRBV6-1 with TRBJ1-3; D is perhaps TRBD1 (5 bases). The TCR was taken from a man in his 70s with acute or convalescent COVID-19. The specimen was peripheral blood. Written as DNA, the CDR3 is TGTGCCAGCAGTGAAGTTGGGGCCGCTGGAAACACCATATATTTT. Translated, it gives CASSEVGAAGNTIYF.